What follows describes a single T cell receptor beta chain. Antigen: not known. Expansion with viral peptide pools was applied to antigen-specific CD4+ T cells by the ViraFEST assay prior to sequencing. Culture proceeded for more than nine days, and CD4+ T cells were then isolated. Sometime from March through December 2020, the person acquired a SARS-CoV-2 infection that PCR confirmed. This record comes from a study of vaccination effects on CD4 cells after COVID-19. Study summary: Every participant took two doses of the BNT162b2 or mRNA-1273 vaccine. A couple of convalescent patients were sampled 16 days and one week before vaccination. Findings of the study overall: Pronounced clonal contraction occurred in clones induced by infection and by vaccine late after vaccination.

Assay used: immunoSEQ multiplex PCR; TCRdb lists only in-frame clones, some missing. The sample yields roughly 57,000 clones, 65% to 80% seen once. This CDR3 comprises 13 residues. The germline V gene encodes CDR1 MGHDK and CDR2 SYGVNS. Trimming at V came to 4 bases and at J to 5 bases, leaving 4 bases not matched to a gene. Sequenced material: CD4+ T cells from PBMCs cultured with HIV peptides, taken before COVID-19 vaccination. Subset defined: HIV-1 Nef peptide pool negative control/reference culture. This clonotype originated in a human donor who had a prior SARS-CoV-2 infection. The chain carries TRBV25-1 and TRBJ1-1, with 7 bases lining up with TRBD1. This CDR3 is CASSADRATEAFF. CDR3 in DNA: TGTGCCAGCAGTGCAGACAGGGCAACTGAAGCTTTCTTT.